This T cell receptor (beta chain) comes out of a study of T-cell reconstitution after alpha-beta-depleted transplantation in children. The CDR3 extends over 14 amino acids. Germline CDR1 MDHEN, CDR2 SYDVKM. Trimming pared 3 bases from V and 2 bases from J, leaving 10 bases between. Library preparation (for TCRbeta) was performed with unique molecular identifiers. TCRdb processed the PCR reads anew with MiXCR; each CDR3 protein has one entry. The table lists some 300,000 distinct CDR3 sequences, just over 7.5% of them singletons. Study observations and caveats: It was newly produced T cells that mostly accounted for T-cell counts and diversity one year after transplant.

This clonotype came up many times. Its antigen remains unidentified. This chain links TRBV28 with TRBJ1-1, with D possibly TRBD1 on 6 matching bases. The specimen was peripheral blood, collected 360 days after TCRalphabeta/CD19-depleted stem cell transplant. This sequence originates from a female patient between 2 and 10 years old who had a stem cell transplant for Fanconi anemia, so the T cells may come from the graft donor. The CDR3 region is CASSFPGANTEAFF. CDR3 nucleotide sequence: TGTGCCAGCAGTTTTCCGGGGGCAAACACTGAAGCTTTCTTT.